Listed here are 25 T cell receptor beta chains from one sample, sequenced in a study of cytomegalovirus exposure and HLA in healthy donors. This PCR relied on a set of 60 Vbeta primers and 13 Jbeta primers. The table came from immunoSEQ multiplex PCR; TCRdb's copy has only in-frame clones and leaves some out. The profile shows around 110,000 clones, roughly 80% of them singletons. The sample consisted of PBMCs. Receptors originate from a man aged 25-45 years in good health and CMV-seronegative.

The V gene is TRBV5-5, the J gene TRBJ2-5; TRBD1 matches 7 bases. This CDR3 is 14 amino acids long. With 4 bases clipped from V and 5 bases from J, the junction kept 8 bases outside the gene matches. Per germline, CDR1 SGHKS and CDR2 YYEKEE (reference sequence). CDR3 DNA sequence: TGTGCCAGCAGCCCCGGGACAGCCGTGGAGACCCAGTACTTC. It is translated as CASSPGTAVETQYF.

This chain connects TRBV5-4 to TRBJ1-3; 10 nucleotides align to TRBD1. This CDR3 region has 13 residues. Germline CDR1 and CDR2: SGHNT and YYREEE (reference sequence). The junction had 2 bases not matched to a gene; V was cut back by 4 bases and J by 7 bases. The CDR3 protein is CASSADRGNTIYF. DNA of the CDR3: TGTGCCAGCAGCGCGGACAGGGGGAACACCATATATTTT.

The V call is TRBV5-1, the J call TRBJ1-4; unclear D gene. The CDR3 runs 13 residues. Germline V gene lookup returns CDR1 SGHRS and CDR2 YFSETQ. V was cut by 0 bases and J by 11 bases, with 11 bases left in between. The CDR3 DNA reads TGCGCCAGCAGCTTGGAATCTCGGAGTAAACTGTTTTTT. Translating gives CASSLESRSKLFF.

The rearrangement uses TRBV28 and TRBJ1-6; D perhaps matches TRBD1 (5 bases). The CDR3 runs 17 residues. The germline V gene has CDR1 MDHEN and CDR2 SYDVKM. V lost 9 bases, J lost 3 bases, and 21 bases lay in between. The CDR3 region is CASRLGEAPFYNSPLHF. The CDR3 region has the DNA TGTGCCAGTAGACTGGGGGAGGCCCCCTTCTATAATTCACCCCTCCACTTT.

This chain uses TRBV10-2 with TRBJ2-5; no definite D call. V lost 2 bases to trimming and J lost 4 bases, with 11 bases between them. The CDR3 is 14 amino acids. Per the germline V gene, CDR1 is WSHSY and CDR2 is SAAADI. This CDR3 reads CASSELVLRETQYF. The DNA of the CDR3 is TGCGCCAGCAGTGAGCTGGTGTTGCGAGAGACCCAGTACTTC.

J is TRBJ2-2 and V is TRBV5-1; no definite D call. The CDR3 extends over 14 amino acids. The germline gives CDR1 SGHRS, CDR2 YFSETQ. Trimming removed 2 bases at V and 6 bases at J, with 11 bases between. CDR3 DNA sequence: TGCGCCAGCAGCTTAACGAGTTCCTCCGGGGAGCTGTTTTTT. Translating it yields CASSLTSSSGELFF.

This clone was found once. For the CDR3, the DNA is TGCGCCAGCAGCTTGGTAGTGCGGGGCAGCCGAGATGAGCAGTTCTTC. Translated, it gives CASSLVVRGSRDEQFF. The V call is TRBV5-1, the J call TRBJ2-1; TRBD2 might be the D (6 bases). The length of the CDR3 is 16 residues. V was trimmed by 0 bases and J by 8 bases, leaving 18 bases between them. Germline loops: CDR1 SGHRS, CDR2 YFSETQ.

This clone was detected once. The chain employs TRBV7-8 and TRBJ2-1; the D gene is possibly TRBD2 (7 bases). V lost 1 base, J lost 5 bases, and 18 bases lay in between. The germline V gene encodes CDR1 SGHVS and CDR2 FQNEAQ. This CDR3 is built from 17 residues. The CDR3 sequence: CASSLDPRGAVNNEQFF. Written as DNA, the CDR3 is TGTGCCAGCAGCTTAGACCCCCGGGGGGCCGTGAACAATGAGCAGTTCTTC.

The chain employs TRBV28 and TRBJ2-4, with 9 nucleotides matching TRBD2. Per the germline V gene, CDR1 is MDHEN and CDR2 is SYDVKM. V lost 5 bases to trimming and J lost 8 bases; unmatched junction nucleotides: 13. The CDR3 extends over 16 amino acids. The CDR3 region is CASSTHLRGGPDIQYF. The CDR3 bases are TGTGCCAGCAGTACCCACTTGCGGGGGGGCCCCGACATTCAGTACTTC.

The chain links TRBV18 to TRBJ1-2; TRBD1 matches 9 bases. Germline V CDR1 and CDR2: KGHSH, LQKENI. Trimming cost V 3 bases and J 4 bases; bases outside gene matches: 6. This CDR3 comprises 15 residues. CDR3: CASSPPGTGTYGYTF. The DNA for the CDR3 is TGTGCCAGCTCACCGCCCGGGACAGGGACCTATGGCTACACCTTC.

The rearrangement joins TRBV4-2 to TRBJ2-3; 7 bases are a match to TRBD1. This CDR3 has 17 residues. The junction had 12 bases not matched to a gene; V was cut back by 2 bases and J by 4 bases. Germline CDR1 and CDR2: LGHNA and YNFKEQ. The CDR3 is CASSQHRGIPRPDTQYF. The DNA for the CDR3 is TGTGCCAGCAGCCAACACAGGGGAATACCCAGGCCAGATACGCAGTATTTT.

This clone was recorded once. This sequence joins TRBV5-1 and TRBJ1-5; possibly TRBD1 for D (6 bases). V was trimmed by 4 bases and J by 5 bases, leaving 16 bases between them. This CDR3 contains 15 residues. The germline CDR1 and CDR2 sequences are SGHRS and YFSETQ. DNA for the CDR3: TGCGCCAGCAGCCCCTATCGACAGGAACATCAGCCCCAGCATTTT. As protein: CASSPYRQEHQPQHF.

The chain has TRBV5-1 and TRBJ1-3, with unresolved D. The germline gives CDR1 SGHRS, CDR2 YFSETQ. Trimming removed 1 base at V and 0 bases at J, with 8 bases between. CDR3 size: 15 residues. DNA of the CDR3: TGCGCCAGCAGCTTGAACGCGAACTCTGGAAACACCATATATTTT. It encodes CASSLNANSGNTIYF.

J is TRBJ1-2 and V is TRBV27; maybe TRBD1 (5 bases). The CDR3 is made up of 12 amino acids. CDR1 and CDR2 (germline): MNHEY, SMNVEV (reference sequence). V shed 5 bases and J shed 9 bases, with 13 bases lying between them. The CDR3 reads CASSPRTNSYTF. In DNA form, the CDR3 reads TGTGCCAGCAGTCCCCGGACAAATAGCTACACCTTC.

A few counts support this clone. The V gene is TRBV2, the J gene TRBJ2-5, with 10 bases aligning to TRBD2. The J call could be wrong; TRBJ2-7 is a better fit for the DNA end. This CDR3 spans 15 amino acids. The germline V gene has CDR1 SNHLY and CDR2 FYNNEI. The CDR3 loop is CASKASGGPTYEQYF. The CDR3 DNA reads as TGTGCCAGCAAAGCTAGCGGGGGACCCACCTACGAGCAGTACTTC.

The chain employs TRBV14 and TRBJ2-5; TRBD1 might be the D (7 bases). The V and J ends lost 3 bases and 8 bases respectively, with 22 bases between them. The CDR3 consists of 16 residues. The germline CDR1 and CDR2 sequences are SGHDN and FVKESK. The CDR3 loop is CASSQFRAGGLRTQYF. In DNA, the CDR3 is TGTGCCAGCAGCCAGTTTCGGGCAGGGGGGCTGAGAACCCAGTACTTC.

This rearrangement joins TRBV18 to TRBJ1-1; TRBD1 matches 11 bases. The CDR3 has 18 amino acids. Trimming took 3 bases from V and 1 from J; bases not matched to a gene: 10. Germline V CDR1 and CDR2: KGHSH, LQKENI. CDR3 in amino acids: CASSPRGQGGYPNTEAFF. The CDR3 nucleotides read TGTGCCAGCTCACCCCGGGGACAGGGGGGGTACCCGAACACTGAAGCTTTCTTT.

V and J are TRBV6-5 and TRBJ2-5; no clear D. This CDR3 has 14 residues. Trimming removed 4 bases from V and 5 bases from J, with 14 bases in between. The V gene's germline CDR1 is MNHEY and CDR2 SVGAGI. CDR3 DNA sequence: TGTGCCAGCAGTTCCCCGATCGAGCCGGAGACCCAGTACTTC. Protein product: CASSSPIEPETQYF.

The chain combines TRBV7-6 with TRBJ2-7; D is ambiguous. The CDR3 is 16 residues long. Germline CDR1 reads SGHVS; CDR2 reads FNYEAQ. V lost 1 base and J lost 0, with 13 bases in between. DNA of the CDR3: TGTGCCAGCAGCTTAGAAGCTTCCGCTGGCTCCTACGAGCAGTACTTC. It encodes CASSLEASAGSYEQYF.

V usage is TRBV7-9 and J usage is TRBJ2-3; D gene uncertain. Germline lookup yields CDR1 SEHNR and CDR2 FQNEAQ (reference sequence). V was pared by 0 bases and J by 6 bases, with 13 bases between. The CDR3 extends over 15 amino acids. The CDR3 DNA is TGTGCCAGCAGCTTAGCGGGCAGGATAATGGATACGCAGTATTTT. It translates to CASSLAGRIMDTQYF.

V usage is TRBV9 and J usage is TRBJ2-3; 8 bases line up with TRBD2. Per germline, CDR1 SGDLS and CDR2 YYNGEE. CDR3 length: 15 residues. After removal of 0 bases from V and 6 bases from J, the junction contained 6 bases not matched to a gene. CDR3 loop: CASSVVPGGGDTQYF. Here the CDR3 DNA reads TGTGCCAGCAGCGTAGTTCCGGGGGGGGGTGATACGCAGTATTTT.

This rearrangement joins TRBV6-5 to TRBJ2-7, with 9 bases aligning to TRBD1. The ends lost 2 bases at V and 3 bases at J; junction bases unmatched: 2. CDR3 size: 14 residues. CDR1 is MNHEY, CDR2 SVGAGI, per germline. The CDR3 here is CASSYAGQGYEQYF. CDR3 nucleotides: TGTGCCAGCAGTTACGCGGGACAGGGCTACGAGCAGTACTTC.

This clone was observed a few times. The chain links TRBV6-5 to TRBJ1-2, with D unclear. CDR3 length equals 14 residues. From germline, CDR1 is MNHEY and CDR2 SVGAGI. The V gene lost 4 bases and the J gene lost 3 bases, with 12 bases spanning the gap. CDR3 sequence (DNA): TGTGCCAGCAGTTCCGGCGGAGGGTACTATGGCTACACCTTC. It specifies CASSSGGGYYGYTF.

This clone appeared a single time. The chain recombines TRBV7-9 with TRBJ2-2; D possibly corresponds to TRBD2 (6 bases). Trimming took off 11 bases at V and 0 bases at J, with 16 bases between the two ends. Germline values: CDR1 SEHNR, CDR2 FQNEAQ (reference sequence). This CDR3 comprises 15 residues. The CDR3 loop reads CAVPRGGANTGELFF. DNA for the CDR3: TGTGCCGTCCCGCGGGGCGGGGCGAACACCGGGGAGCTGTTTTTT.

CDR3 amino acids: CASSYWALQNPNEQFF. CDR3 sequence (DNA): TGTGCCAGCAGTTACTGGGCTCTCCAAAACCCTAATGAGCAGTTCTTC. The chain carries TRBV6-5 and TRBJ2-1; D call uncertain. Trimming removed 1 base from V and 7 bases from J, with 17 bases in between. Germline V gene sequence: CDR1 MNHEY, CDR2 SVGAGI. The CDR3 sequence is 16 residues long.